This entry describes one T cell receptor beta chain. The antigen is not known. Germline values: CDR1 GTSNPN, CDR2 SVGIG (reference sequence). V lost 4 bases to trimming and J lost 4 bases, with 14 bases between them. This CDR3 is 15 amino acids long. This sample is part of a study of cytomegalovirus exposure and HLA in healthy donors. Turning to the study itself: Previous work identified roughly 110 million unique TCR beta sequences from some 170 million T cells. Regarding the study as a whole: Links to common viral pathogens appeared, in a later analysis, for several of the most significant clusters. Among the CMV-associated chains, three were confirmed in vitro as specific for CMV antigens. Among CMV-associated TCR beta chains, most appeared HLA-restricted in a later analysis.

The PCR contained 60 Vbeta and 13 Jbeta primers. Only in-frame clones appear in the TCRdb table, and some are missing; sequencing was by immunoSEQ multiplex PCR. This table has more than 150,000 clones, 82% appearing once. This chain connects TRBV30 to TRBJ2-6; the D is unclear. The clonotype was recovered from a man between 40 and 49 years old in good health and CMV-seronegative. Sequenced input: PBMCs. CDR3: CAWTRSNSGANVLTF. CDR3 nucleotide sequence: TGTGCCTGGACACGATCTAACTCCGGGGCCAACGTCCTGACTTTC. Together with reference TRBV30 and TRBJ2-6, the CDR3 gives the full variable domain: SQTIHQWPATLVQPVGSPLSLECTVEGTSNPNLYWYRQAAGRGLQLLFYSVGIGQISSEVPQNLSASRPQDRQFILSSKKLLLSDSGFYLCAWTRSNSGANVLTFGAGSRLTVL.